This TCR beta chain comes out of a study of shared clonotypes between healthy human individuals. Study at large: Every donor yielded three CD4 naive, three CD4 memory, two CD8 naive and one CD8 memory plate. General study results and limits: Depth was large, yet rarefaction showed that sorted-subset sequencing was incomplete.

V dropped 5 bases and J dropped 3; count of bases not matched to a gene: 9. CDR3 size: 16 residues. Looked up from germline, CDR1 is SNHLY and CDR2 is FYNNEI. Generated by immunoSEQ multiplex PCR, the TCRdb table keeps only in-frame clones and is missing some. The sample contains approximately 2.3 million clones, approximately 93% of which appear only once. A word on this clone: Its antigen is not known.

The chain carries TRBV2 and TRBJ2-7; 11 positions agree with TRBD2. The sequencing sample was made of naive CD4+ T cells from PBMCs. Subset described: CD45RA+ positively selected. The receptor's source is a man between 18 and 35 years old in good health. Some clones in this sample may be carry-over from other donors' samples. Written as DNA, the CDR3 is TGTGCCAGCAGTCGAAACCGACTAGCGGGACTCTACGAGCAGTACTTC. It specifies CASSRNRLAGLYEQYF.